A single sample gave rise to the 21 T cell receptor beta chains below, sequenced in a study of blood T cell repertoires in COVID-19. TCRdb's table, derived via immunoSEQ multiplex PCR, lists solely in-frame clones and lacks some. This table holds fewer than 90,000 clones, 72% found once. The sequenced sample was peripheral blood. The source is an elderly woman with acute or convalescent COVID-19.

This chain joins TRBV5-8 and TRBJ1-4; TRBD1 is a possible D gene (6 bases). Trimming stripped 0 bases from V and 5 bases from J, with 8 bases between. The CDR3 runs 14 residues. From germline, CDR1 is SGHTS and CDR2 YDEGEE. CDR3 in amino acids: CASSLERGNEKLFF. CDR3 DNA: TGTGCCAGCAGCTTGGAGAGGGGGAATGAAAAACTGTTTTTT. The full variable domain, its missing parts supplied by reference TRBV5-8 and TRBJ1-4, is EAGVTQSPTHLIKTRGQQATLRCSPISGHTSVYWYQQALGLGLQFLLWYDEGEERNRGNFPPRFSGRQFPNYSSELNVNALELEDSALYLCASSLERGNEKLFFGSGTQLSVL.

This chain uses TRBV7-2 with TRBJ1-5; D is possibly TRBD1 (5 bases). The V end was cut by 3 bases, the J end by 5 bases, with 11 bases between. Looked up from germline, CDR1 is SGHTA and CDR2 is FQGNSA. The CDR3 totals 14 residues. CDR3 region: CASSFYGGYQPQHF. CDR3 sequence (DNA): TGTGCCAGCAGCTTCTACGGGGGATATCAGCCCCAGCATTTT.

The chain couples TRBV7-2 to TRBJ1-1; no firm D call. The CDR3 contains 16 residues. V lost 6 bases to trimming and J lost 0 bases, with 17 bases between them. CDR1 is SGHTA, CDR2 FQGNSA, per germline. CDR3 sequence: CASRLPPLGVNTEAFF. CDR3 nucleotide sequence: TGTGCCAGCAGGTTACCCCCTCTCGGGGTGAACACTGAAGCTTTCTTT.

This clone appeared a few times. The rearrangement joins TRBV12-5 to TRBJ1-5; unclear D gene. The CDR3 sequence is 13 residues long. The V end was cut by 3 bases, the J end by 2 bases, with 5 bases between. Germline V gene sequence: CDR1 LGHNT, CDR2 FRNRAP. The CDR3 reads CASGFQGNQPQHF. The CDR3 nucleotides are TGTGCTAGTGGTTTTCAGGGCAATCAGCCCCAGCATTTT.

This clone is a singleton in its sample. The rearrangement uses TRBV21-1 and TRBJ1-3. TRBV21-1 is annotated as a pseudogene. This CDR3 spans 16 amino acids. The CDR3 sequence is CASSKVGPGKGNTIYF. CDR3 in DNA: TGTGCCAGCAGCAAAGTCGGGCCGGGGAAAGGAAACACCATATATTTT.

The V call is TRBV11-2, the J call TRBJ1-3, with unresolved D. V was shortened by 0 bases and J by 2 bases, with 11 bases between the two germline ends. The CDR3 has 16 residues. Germline values: CDR1 SGHAT, CDR2 FQNNGV. CDR3 in DNA: TGTGCCAGCAGCTTAGATCAGGCCTCCACTGGAAACACCATATATTTT. Encoded protein: CASSLDQASTGNTIYF.

This sequence joins TRBV6-5 and TRBJ2-7; TRBD1 matches at 7 bases. Germline V gives CDR1 MNHEY, CDR2 SVGAGI. The CDR3 extends over 15 amino acids. V trimming: 4 bases; J trimming: 2 bases; junction bases outside the gene matches: 8. In DNA form, the CDR3 reads TGTGCCAGCAGTTTCACAACAGGGGAAGCCTACGAGCAGTACTTC. This sequence encodes CASSFTTGEAYEQYF.

This chain links TRBV3-1 (or the pseudogene TRBV3-2) with TRBJ1-5; D may be TRBD1 (5 bases). Germline V gives CDR1 LGHDT, CDR2 YNNKEL (reference sequence). CDR3 length: 13 residues. With 0 bases removed from V and 11 bases from J, the gap between germline ends came to 11 bases. CDR3 sequence reads: CASSQDQGTTQHF. The CDR3 nucleotides read TGTGCCAGCAGCCAAGATCAGGGCACCACCCAGCATTTT.

The genes are TRBV5-1 and TRBJ1-6, with 11 bases aligning to TRBD1. Germline lookup yields CDR1 SGHRS and CDR2 YFSETQ. This CDR3 contains 15 residues. V dropped 3 bases and J dropped 6; count of bases not matched to a gene: 2. This CDR3 is CASSWGTGGNSPLHF. CDR3 in DNA: TGCGCCAGCAGCTGGGGGACAGGGGGTAATTCACCCCTCCACTTT.

The chain employs TRBV7-2 and TRBJ1-1; a possible D gene is TRBD1 (6 bases). CDR3 length: 13 residues. Between the trimmed V and J ends, which lost 2 bases and 8 bases, there was a span of 12 bases. Germline CDR1 reads SGHTA; CDR2 reads FQGNSA. CDR3 in amino acids: CASSLNFQGEAFF. In DNA, the CDR3 is TGTGCCAGCAGCTTAAATTTTCAGGGGGAAGCTTTCTTT.

This chain uses TRBV29-1 with TRBJ1-2, with TRBD1 matching 12 bases. V gave up 5 bases and J gave up 6 bases; unmatched junction bases: 10. This CDR3 is built from 15 residues. CDR1 and CDR2 from the germline V gene are SQVTM and ANQGSEA. DNA of the CDR3: TGCAGCGTTACCGGGGGGACAGGGGGCTTCGATGGCTACACCTTC. Its translation: CSVTGGTGGFDGYTF.

V is TRBV6-5 and J is TRBJ1-1, with 7 bases identical to TRBD1. The CDR3 is 14 amino acids. The trim removed 6 bases at V and 3 bases at J, leaving 7 bases unmatched. The germline gives CDR1 MNHEY, CDR2 SVGAGI. CDR3 in amino acids: CASRTGKGYTEAFF. The CDR3 DNA follows: TGTGCCAGCAGGACAGGGAAGGGGTACACTGAAGCTTTCTTT.

This clone showed up just a few times. The rearrangement joins TRBV2 to TRBJ2-3; 9 nucleotides agree with TRBD2. CDR3 size: 15 residues. CDR1 and CDR2 from the germline V gene are SNHLY and FYNNEI. V shed 3 bases, J shed 7 bases, and the junction held 8 bases outside the gene matches. The DNA of the CDR3 is TGTGCCAGCAGTGATGGCGGGGGGGCTTTTAATACGCAGTATTTT. This encodes CASSDGGGAFNTQYF.

In its sample, this clone was seen once. The rearrangement links TRBV4-2 to TRBJ2-1; TRBD2 might be the D (6 bases). Trimming cost V 5 bases and J 9 bases, with 14 bases left between them. The CDR3 spans 13 residues. Per the germline V gene, CDR1 is LGHNA and CDR2 is YNFKEQ. CDR3 residues: CASSTINGGEQFF. The CDR3 DNA sequence: TGTGCCAGCAGCACAATAAACGGGGGTGAGCAGTTCTTC.

This chain joins TRBV7-9 and TRBJ2-1, with 10 bases fitting TRBD1. CDR1 and CDR2 from the germline V gene are SEHNR and FQNEAQ (reference sequence). The CDR3 runs to 14 residues. J gave up 7 bases and V 2 bases, and 2 bases lay outside the gene matches. The CDR3 DNA reads TGTGCCAGCAGCTTAATGGGACAGGGGAATGAGCAGTTCTTC. Amino acid sequence: CASSLMGQGNEQFF.

This clone came up a few times. The sample has other DNA sequences that encode this CDR3 too. The chain carries TRBV7-3 and TRBJ1-1, with D perhaps TRBD1 (5 bases). CDR3 size: 14 residues. The V end was cut by 1 base, the J end by 8 bases, with 14 bases between. Germline CDR1 and CDR2: SGHTA and FQGTGA. Written as DNA, the CDR3 is TGTGCCAGCAGCTTAATGGCAGGGCCTTCGGAAGCTTTCTTT. Protein: CASSLMAGPSEAFF.

CDR3 residues: CASSLVYRGDTEAFF. The CDR3 nucleotides are TGTGCCAGCAGCTTAGTGTACAGGGGTGACACTGAAGCTTTCTTT. The J gene is TRBJ1-1, the V gene TRBV7-2, with 7 bases that match TRBD1. Germline lookup yields CDR1 SGHTA and CDR2 FQGNSA. This CDR3 spans 15 amino acids. With V trimmed by 1 base and J by 3 bases, 5 bases remained unmatched.

The CDR3: CASSLRQGDTEAFF. The CDR3 coding sequence is TGCGCCAGCAGCTTGCGGCAGGGGGACACTGAAGCTTTCTTT. The chain combines TRBV5-1 with TRBJ1-1, with 7 bases aligning to TRBD1. The ends lost 1 base at V and 3 bases at J; junction bases unmatched: 3. This CDR3 contains 14 residues. Looked up from germline, CDR1 is SGHRS and CDR2 is YFSETQ.

The chain couples TRBV7-9 to TRBJ1-3; possibly TRBD1 for D (6 bases). CDR1 and CDR2 from the germline V gene are SEHNR and FQNEAQ (reference sequence). This CDR3 contains 14 residues. Trimming took off 1 base at V and 2 bases at J, with 6 bases between the two ends. The CDR3 loop reads CASSLGGPGNTIYF. The CDR3 region has the DNA TGTGCCAGCAGCTTAGGGGGGCCTGGAAACACCATATATTTT.

The V gene is TRBV29-1, the J gene TRBJ1-1; TRBD1 matches 7 bases. CDR1 is SQVTM and CDR2 is ANQGSEA in the germline V gene. J gave up 10 bases and V 4 bases, and 15 bases lay outside the gene matches. The length of the CDR3 is 14 residues. The CDR3 region is CSVARDSSPEGAFF. The CDR3, as DNA: TGCAGCGTTGCCCGGGACAGCAGCCCCGAGGGAGCTTTCTTT. The entire variable domain, with the rest obtained from reference TRBV29-1 and TRBJ1-1, is as follows: SAVISQKPSRDICQRGTSLTIQCQVDSQVTMMFWYRQQPGQSLTLIATANQGSEATYESGFVIDKFPISRPNLTFSTLTVSNMSPEDSSIYLCSVARDSSPEGAFFGQGTRLTVV.

A few counts support this clone. The chain employs TRBV19 and TRBJ1-2; 7 bases agree with TRBD1. Germline V CDR1 and CDR2: LNHDA, SQIVND (reference sequence). The CDR3 is 14 residues long. V lost 6 bases, J lost 4 bases, and 8 bases stayed unmatched. In DNA form, the CDR3 reads TGTGCCAGTAGGCCAGGGGGGAGTCTCTATGGCTACACCTTC. It is translated as CASRPGGSLYGYTF.